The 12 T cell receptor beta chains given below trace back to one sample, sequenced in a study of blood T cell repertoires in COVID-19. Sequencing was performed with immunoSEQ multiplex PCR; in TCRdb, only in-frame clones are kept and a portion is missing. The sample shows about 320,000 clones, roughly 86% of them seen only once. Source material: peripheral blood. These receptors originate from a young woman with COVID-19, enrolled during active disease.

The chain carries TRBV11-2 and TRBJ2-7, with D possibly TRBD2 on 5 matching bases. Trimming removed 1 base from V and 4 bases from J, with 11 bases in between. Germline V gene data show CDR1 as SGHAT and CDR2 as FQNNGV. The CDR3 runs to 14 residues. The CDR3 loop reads CASSLGTGRYEQYF. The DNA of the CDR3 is TGTGCCAGCAGCTTAGGGACTGGCAGGTACGAGCAGTACTTC.

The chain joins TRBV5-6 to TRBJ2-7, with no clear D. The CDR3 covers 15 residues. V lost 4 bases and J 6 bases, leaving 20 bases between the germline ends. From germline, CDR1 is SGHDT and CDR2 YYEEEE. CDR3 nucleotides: TGTGCCAGCAGCCCCGAATTGAGTGTCCCTGGCGAGCAGTACTTC. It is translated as CASSPELSVPGEQYF. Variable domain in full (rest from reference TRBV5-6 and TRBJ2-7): DAGVTQSPTHLIKTRGQQVTLRCSPKSGHDTVSWYQQALGQGPQFIFQYYEEEERQRGNFPDRFSGHQFPNYSSELNVNALLLGDSALYLCASSPELSVPGEQYFGPGTRLTVT.

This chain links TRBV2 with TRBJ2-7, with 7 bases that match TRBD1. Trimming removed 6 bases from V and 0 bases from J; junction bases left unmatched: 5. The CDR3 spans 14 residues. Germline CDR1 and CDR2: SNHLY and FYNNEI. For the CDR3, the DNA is TGTGCCAGCAGGTGGGACAGAAGCTCCTACGAGCAGTACTTC. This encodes CASRWDRSSYEQYF. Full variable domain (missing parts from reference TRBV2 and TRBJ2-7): EPEVTQTPSHQVTQMGQEVILRCVPISNHLYFYWYRQILGQKVEFLVSFYNNEISEKSEIFDDQFSVERPDGSNFTLKIRSTKLEDSAMYFCASRWDRSSYEQYFGPGTRLTVT.

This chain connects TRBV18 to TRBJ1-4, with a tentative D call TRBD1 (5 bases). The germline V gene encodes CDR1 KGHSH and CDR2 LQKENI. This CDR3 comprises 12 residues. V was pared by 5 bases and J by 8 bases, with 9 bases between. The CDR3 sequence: CASSWGDEKLFF. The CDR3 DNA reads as TGTGCCAGCTCATGGGGGGACGAAAAACTGTTTTTT.

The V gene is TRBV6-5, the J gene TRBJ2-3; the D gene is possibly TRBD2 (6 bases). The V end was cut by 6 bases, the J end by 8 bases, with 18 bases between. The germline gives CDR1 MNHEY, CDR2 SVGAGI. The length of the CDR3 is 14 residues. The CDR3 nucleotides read TGTGCCAGCAGCTACGATTGGGAGGCACGTACGCAGTATTTT. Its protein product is CASSYDWEARTQYF.

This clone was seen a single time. CDR3 DNA sequence: TGTGCCAGCAGTTCAGAGGACAGCCCCTGGAACACTGAAGCTTTCTTT. Amino acids: CASSSEDSPWNTEAFF. The chain combines TRBV27 with TRBJ1-1, with D possibly being TRBD1 (6 bases). V lost 4 bases and J 1 base, leaving 16 bases between the germline ends. This CDR3 is 16 amino acids long. The germline V gene encodes CDR1 MNHEY and CDR2 SMNVEV (reference sequence).

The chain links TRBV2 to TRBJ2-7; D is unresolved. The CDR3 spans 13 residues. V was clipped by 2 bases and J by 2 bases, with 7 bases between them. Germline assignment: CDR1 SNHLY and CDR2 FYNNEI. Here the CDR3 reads CASSESVTYEQYF. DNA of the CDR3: TGTGCCAGCAGTGAATCAGTGACCTACGAGCAGTACTTC.

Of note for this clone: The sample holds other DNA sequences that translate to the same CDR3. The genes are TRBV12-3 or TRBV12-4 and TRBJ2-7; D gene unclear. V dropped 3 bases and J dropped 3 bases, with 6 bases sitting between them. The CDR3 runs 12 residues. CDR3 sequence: CASSFSGYEQYF. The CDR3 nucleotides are TGTGCCAGCAGTTTTTCGGGCTACGAGCAGTACTTC.

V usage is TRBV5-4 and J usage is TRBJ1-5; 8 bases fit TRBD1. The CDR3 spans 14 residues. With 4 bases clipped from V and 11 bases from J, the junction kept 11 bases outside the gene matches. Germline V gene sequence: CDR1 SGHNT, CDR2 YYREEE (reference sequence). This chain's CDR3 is CASSIDRGQSAQHF. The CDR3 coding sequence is TGTGCCAGCAGCATCGACAGGGGTCAGAGTGCCCAGCATTTT.

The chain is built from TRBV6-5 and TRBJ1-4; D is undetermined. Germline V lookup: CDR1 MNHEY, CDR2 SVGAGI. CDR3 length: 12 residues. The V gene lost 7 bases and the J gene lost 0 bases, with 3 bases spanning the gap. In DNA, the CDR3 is TGTGCCAGCACCACAACTAATGAAAAACTGTTTTTT. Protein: CASTTTNEKLFF.

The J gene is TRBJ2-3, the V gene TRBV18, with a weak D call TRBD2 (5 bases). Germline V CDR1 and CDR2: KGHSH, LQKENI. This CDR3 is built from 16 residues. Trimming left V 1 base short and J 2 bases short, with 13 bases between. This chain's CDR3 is CASSPLAQTITDTQYF. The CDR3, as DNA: TGTGCCAGCTCACCACTAGCGCAGACTATCACAGATACGCAGTATTTT.

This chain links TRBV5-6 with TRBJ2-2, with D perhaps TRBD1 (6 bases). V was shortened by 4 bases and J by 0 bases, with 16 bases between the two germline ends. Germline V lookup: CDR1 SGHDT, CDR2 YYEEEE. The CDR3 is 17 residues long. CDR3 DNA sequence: TGTGCCAGCAGCCCTGACAGGAGCCACGCGAACACCGGGGAGCTGTTTTTT. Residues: CASSPDRSHANTGELFF.